Following are 11 T cell receptor beta chains from one sample sequenced in a study of T cells in women clearing cervical HPV infection. Clones were sequenced by immunoSEQ multiplex PCR, and TCRdb holds only the in-frame ones, with some missing. The listing contains some 20,000 clones. The sample consisted of blood buffy coat. Receptors were obtained from a woman between 18 and 70 years old with a cervical HPV16 infection that either progressed to CIN3+ or cleared (not recorded which).

As regards this clone: The read ends 3 residues shy of where the CDR3 ends; the end is completed using the germline J gene. The chain joins TRBV7-9 to TRBJ2-1, with 9 bases matching TRBD2. This CDR3 has 13 amino acids. Germline trimming cut 6 bases from V and 6 bases from J; bases unmatched to any gene: 3. Germline V CDR1 and CDR2: SEHNR, FQNEAQ (reference sequence). The CDR3: CASSSGSPNEQFF. The part of the CDR3 DNA that was read is TGTGCCAGCAGTAGCGGGAGTCCCAATGAG. The full variable domain, completed using reference TRBV7-9 and TRBJ2-1, is DTGVSQNPRHKITKRGQNVTFRCDPISEHNRLYWYRQTLGQGPEFLTYFQNEAQLEKSRLLSDRFSAERPKGSFSTLEIQRTEQGDSAMYLCASSSGSPNEQFFGPGTRLTVL.

About this clone: The read halts 3 residues ahead of the CDR3 end, with the missing end drawn from the germline J gene. The rearrangement joins TRBV6-1 to TRBJ2-1, with TRBD2 matching 10 bases. From germline, CDR1 is MNHNS and CDR2 SASEGT. The V and J ends lost 4 bases and 7 bases, in that order; junction bases with no gene match: 7. The length of the CDR3 is 15 residues. The CDR3 bases that were read are TGTGCCAGCAGTGCAGGGACAGCGGGGGGGAATGAG. Its protein product is CASSAGTAGGNE. The entire CDR3 is CASSAGTAGGNEQFF.

Details on this clone: The CDR3 is cut off 3 residues early in the read; its end comes from the germline J gene. This chain joins TRBV6-2 or TRBV6-3 and TRBJ1-6; 8 bases fit TRBD1. Germline loops: CDR1 MNHEY, CDR2 SVGEGT. J was trimmed by 7 bases and V by 4 bases; bases with no gene match: 9. The CDR3 has 16 amino acids. CDR3 in amino acids: CASSSDRVEGNSPLHF. The CDR3 DNA, read in part, is TGTGCCAGCAGTTCGGACAGGGTGGAGGGAAATTCACCC.

Details on this clone: The DNA ends 3 residues before the CDR3 does, and the rest of the CDR3 is filled in from the germline J gene. J is TRBJ2-5 and V is TRBV7-2; TRBD2 matches 10 bases. CDR1 is SGHTA and CDR2 is FQGNSA in the germline V gene. Trimming at V came to 5 bases and at J to 0 bases, leaving 3 bases not matched to a gene. The CDR3 totals 15 residues. CDR3 residues: CASSPSGGNQETQYF. The part of the CDR3 DNA that was read is TGTGCCAGCAGCCCTAGCGGGGGAAACCAAGAGACC.

As regards this clone: With the read ending 3 residues before the CDR3 end, the germline J gene is used to fill in that end. The chain combines TRBV19 with TRBJ2-3; D assignment may be TRBD1 or TRBD2 (5 bases each). The CDR3 extends over 14 amino acids. CDR1 is LNHDA and CDR2 is SQIVND in the germline V gene (reference sequence). The DNA read from the CDR3 is TGTGCCAGTAGTCCGCCAGGGCAGGGAGAGACG. Its translation is CASSPPGQGET. The full CDR3 protein reads CASSPPGQGETQYF.

As concerns this clone: The read comes to an end 3 residues before the CDR3 does, leaving the germline J gene to fill in the end. This rearrangement joins TRBV29-1 to TRBJ2-1; tentatively, D is TRBD1 (5 bases). Trimming cost V 3 bases and J 7 bases, with 13 bases left between them. The CDR3 is 13 amino acids. Germline V gene data show CDR1 as SQVTM and CDR2 as ANQGSEA. This CDR3 reads CSVEETAGNEQFF. The DNA read from the CDR3 is TGCAGCGTTGAGGAGACCGCAGGGAATGAG.

Concerning this clone: Read coverage stops 3 residues before the CDR3 terminus; the germline J gene supplies the remainder. The gene calls are TRBV10-1 and TRBJ2-3; 13 bases fit TRBD2. Germline V gene data show CDR1 as WNHNN and CDR2 as SYGVQD (reference sequence). This CDR3 has 16 amino acids. The sequenced part of the CDR3 DNA is TGCGCCAGCAGTACGACTAGCGGGAGGCAGGTGGAGACG. Translating it yields CASSTTSGRQVET. The entire CDR3 is CASSTTSGRQVETQYF.

Remarks on this clone: The CDR3 end lies 3 residues beyond the end of the read and is filled in from the germline J gene. This chain joins TRBV7-2 and TRBJ1-5; a weak D match, TRBD1 (5 bases). Between the trimmed V and J ends, which lost 5 bases and 0 bases, there was a span of 8 bases. CDR1 is SGHTA, CDR2 FQGNSA, per germline. The CDR3 is 14 residues long. CDR3 DNA (partial): TGTGCCAGCAGCGACAGAAATAGCAATCAGCCC. It is translated as CASSDRNSNQP. The full-length CDR3 reads as CASSDRNSNQPQHF. Drawing the rest from reference TRBV7-2 and TRBJ1-5, the complete variable domain is GAGVSQSPSNKVTEKGKDVELRCDPISGHTALYWYRQSLGQGLEFLIYFQGNSAPDKSGLPSDRFSAERTGGSVSTLTIQRTQQEDSAVYLCASSDRNSNQPQHFGDGTRLSIL.

Notes on this clone: The read ends 3 residues shy of where the CDR3 ends; the end is completed using the germline J gene. This rearrangement joins TRBV27 to TRBJ2-7; 11 bases are shared with TRBD2. The germline CDR1 and CDR2 sequences are MNHEY and SMNVEV (reference sequence). V lost 3 bases and J lost 2; bases outside the gene matches: 6. There are 16 residues in the CDR3. CDR3 in amino acids: CASSFPGTSGTYEQYF. CDR3 DNA (partial): TGTGCCAGCAGTTTCCCCGGGACTAGCGGAACCTACGAG.

For this clone: The observed sequence ends 3 residues before the CDR3 terminus, with the missing tail filled in from the germline J gene. The gene calls are TRBV5-1 and TRBJ1-5; no clear D. Germline V CDR1 and CDR2: SGHRS, YFSETQ. CDR3 length: 14 amino acids. The V end was cut by 2 bases, the J end by 5 bases, with 11 bases between. The DNA read from the CDR3 is TGCGCCAGCAGCTTTTCAGGCGACGATCAGCCC. It yields the protein CASSFSGDDQP. The whole CDR3 region reads CASSFSGDDQPQHF.

Concerning this clone: The read stops 3 residues short of the end of the CDR3; the missing end is completed from the germline J gene. The chain has TRBV18 and TRBJ1-2; D is unclear. The CDR3 is 15 residues long. CDR1 KGHSH and CDR2 LQKENI come from the germline V gene. The CDR3 is CASSPRGSAYNDYTF. The sequenced CDR3 bases are TGTGCCAGCTCACCCCGAGGTAGCGCTTACAATGAC.